The entry below describes one T cell receptor beta chain. Antigen specificity is unknown. TCRdb keeps only in-frame clones here, not all; method: immunoSEQ multiplex PCR. The repertoire includes about 200,000 clones, approximately 93% of them detected once, and 0.95% to 1.1% sits in the top ten. Both about-4-week and about-12-week second-dose recipients were combined. V was trimmed by 4 bases and J by 0 bases, leaving 7 bases between them. Germline V lookup: CDR1 MGHRA, CDR2 YSYEKL. The CDR3 loop spans 14 amino acids. These data originate in a study of T cell responses to AZD1222 COVID-19 vaccine. Findings and caveats of the study: Repertoire collection took place solely once the T cell response had peaked. Donors, mostly white British, included more females; clonal diversity was possibly underestimated.

Sequencing was performed on peripheral blood, taken 28 days after the second AZD1222 dose. The receptor comes from an adult who received the AZD1222 COVID-19 vaccine. The V and J genes are TRBV4-1 and TRBJ1-5, with D possibly matching TRBD1 (6 bases). The CDR3 DNA sequence: TGCGCCAGCAGCCGGACAGATAGCAATCAGCCCCAGCATTTT. Amino acid sequence: CASSRTDSNQPQHF.